Listed below are T cell receptor beta chains from one sample, sequenced in a study of T cell responses to AZD1222 COVID-19 vaccine. Generated by immunoSEQ multiplex PCR, the TCRdb table keeps only in-frame clones and is missing some. The profile shows 90,000 to 150,000 clones, about 83% of them singletons. Sequencing was performed on peripheral blood, taken on day 0 of AZD1222 vaccination. These receptors were obtained from an adult in good health. The CDR3 runs from the conserved cysteine through the conserved F or W. The D gene is left open where the match is weak. Size values are once, few and many counts, or a class for expanded clones, and some rows have none.

D gene	J gene	V gene	CDR3 length	clone size	CDR3 DNA	CDR3 protein
TRBD2	TRBJ2-3	TRBV5-1	16	-	TGCGCCAGCAGCTACTTTTCGGGAGGGATCACAGATACGCAGTATTTT	CASSYFSGGITDTQYF
-	TRBJ1-3	TRBV2	14	-	TGTGCCAGCAGTGTGGAGGGTAGGGGAAACACCATATATTTT	CASSVEGRGNTIYF
TRBD1	TRBJ1-5	TRBV5-1	15	-	TGCGCCAGCAGCTTGGGACAGGGCCCCGGGCAGCCCCAGCATTTT	CASSLGQGPGQPQHF
TRBD2	TRBJ2-7	TRBV5-1	20	-	TGCGCCAGCAGCTTGGGACCGGGACTAGCGGGAGGTGGGGACCTCTACGAGCAGTACTTC	CASSLGPGLAGGGDLYEQYF
-	TRBJ1-2	TRBV28	14	-	TGTGCCAGCAGCCCTAGCGGAGGCAACTATGGCTACACCTTC	CASSPSGGNYGYTF
-	TRBJ2-5	TRBV19	14	-	TGTGCCAGTAGTATACAACTAGCCAAAGAGACCCAGTACTTC	CASSIQLAKETQYF
TRBD2	TRBJ2-3	TRBV7-8	16	-	TGTGCCAGCAGCTTAGATGGCGGGGGAAAACACAATACGCAGTATTTT	CASSLDGGGKHNTQYF
TRBD2	TRBJ2-1	TRBV27	16	-	TGTGCCAGCAGTACCCTTTCGGGGAGGGCCCACAATGAGCAGTTCTTC	CASSTLSGRAHNEQFF
-	TRBJ1-2	TRBV29-1	12	-	TGCAGCGTTGAAGAATACAGGGATGGCTACACCTTC	CSVEEYRDGYTF
TRBD2	TRBJ2-7	TRBV7-2	16	-	TGTGCCAGCAGCCCACGGGGACTAGCGGGAAGGGGGGAGCAGTACTTC	CASSPRGLAGRGEQYF
TRBD2	TRBJ2-1	TRBV7-2	16	-	TGTGCCAGCAGCTTATTCGGAAGCGGGAGGGCCAATGAGCAGTTCTTC	CASSLFGSGRANEQFF
-	TRBJ1-2	TRBV6-2/TRBV6-3	14	-	TGTGCCAGCAGTCCCTCGGGGGGGGCGAATGGCTACACCTTC	CASSPSGGANGYTF
TRBD1	TRBJ1-4	TRBV5-8	14	few	TGTGCCAGCCGCTCCAGGACAGGGAGTGAAAAACTGTTTTTT	CASRSRTGSEKLFF
-	TRBJ2-7	TRBV25-1	12	few	TGTGCCAGCAGCGCAGGTATCTACGAGCAGTACTTC	CASSAGIYEQYF
TRBD2	TRBJ2-1	TRBV7-9	14	-	TGTGCCAGCAGAACCAGCGGGACCTACAATGAGCAGTTCTTC	CASRTSGTYNEQFF
TRBD2	TRBJ2-2	TRBV14	15	-	TGTGCCAGCAGCCAGGGTAGGACTAGCGCCGGGGAGCTGTTTTTT	CASSQGRTSAGELFF
TRBD1	TRBJ1-1	TRBV6-5	14	-	TGTGCCAGCGGAGACAGGGGAGGAGGCACTGAAGCTTTCTTT	CASGDRGGGTEAFF
-	TRBJ2-7	TRBV20-1	11	-	TGCAGTGCTAGGGGGGGCCCCGAGCAGTACTTC	CSARGGPEQYF